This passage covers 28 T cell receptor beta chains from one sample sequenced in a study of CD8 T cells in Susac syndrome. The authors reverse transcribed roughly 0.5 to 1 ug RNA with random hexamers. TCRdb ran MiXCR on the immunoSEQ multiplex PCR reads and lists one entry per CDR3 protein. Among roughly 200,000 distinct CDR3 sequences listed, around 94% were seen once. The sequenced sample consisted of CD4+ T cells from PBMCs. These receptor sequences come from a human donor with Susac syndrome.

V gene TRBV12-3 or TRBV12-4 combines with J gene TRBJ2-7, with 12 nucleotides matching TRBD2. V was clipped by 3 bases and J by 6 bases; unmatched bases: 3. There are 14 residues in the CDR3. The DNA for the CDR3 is TGTGCCAGCAGTTTTACTAGCGGGAGGAGCGAGCAGTACTTC. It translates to CASSFTSGRSEQYF.

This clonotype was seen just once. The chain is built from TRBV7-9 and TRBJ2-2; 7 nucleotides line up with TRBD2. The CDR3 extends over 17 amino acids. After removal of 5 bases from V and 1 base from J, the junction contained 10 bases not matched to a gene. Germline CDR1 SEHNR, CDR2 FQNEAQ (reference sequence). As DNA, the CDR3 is TGTGCCAGCAGCCAGATGAGAGCGGGGCTGAACACCGGGGAGCTGTTTTTT. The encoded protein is CASSQMRAGLNTGELFF. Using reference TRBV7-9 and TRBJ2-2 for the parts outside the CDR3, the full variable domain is DTGVSQNPRHKITKRGQNVTFRCDPISEHNRLYWYRQTLGQGPEFLTYFQNEAQLEKSRLLSDRFSAERPKGSFSTLEIQRTEQGDSAMYLCASSQMRAGLNTGELFFGEGSRLTVL.

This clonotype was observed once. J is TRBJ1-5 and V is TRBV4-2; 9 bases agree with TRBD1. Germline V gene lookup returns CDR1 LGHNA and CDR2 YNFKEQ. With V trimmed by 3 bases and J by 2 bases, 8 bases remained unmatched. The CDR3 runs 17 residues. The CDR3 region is CASSHWDRDGGNQPQHF. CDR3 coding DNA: TGTGCCAGCAGCCACTGGGACAGGGACGGGGGCAATCAGCCCCAGCATTTT.

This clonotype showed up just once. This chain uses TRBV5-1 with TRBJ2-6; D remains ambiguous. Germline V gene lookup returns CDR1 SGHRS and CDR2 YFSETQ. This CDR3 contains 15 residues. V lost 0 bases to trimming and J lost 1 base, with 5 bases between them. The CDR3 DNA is TGCGCCAGCAGCTTGGACGCATCTGGGGCCAACGTCCTGACTTTC. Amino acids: CASSLDASGANVLTF.

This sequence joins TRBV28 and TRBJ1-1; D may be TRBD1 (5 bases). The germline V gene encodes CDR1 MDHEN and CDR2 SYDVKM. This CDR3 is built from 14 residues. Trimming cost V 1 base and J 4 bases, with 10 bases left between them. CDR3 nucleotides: TGTGCCAGCAGTTTATTTCTGGGGGGCACTGAAGCTTTCTTT. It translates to CASSLFLGGTEAFF. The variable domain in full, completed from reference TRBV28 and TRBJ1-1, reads DVKVTQSSRYLVKRTGEKVFLECVQDMDHENMFWYRQDPGLGLRLIYFSYDVKMKEKGDIPEGYSVSREKKERFSLILESASTNQTSMYLCASSLFLGGTEAFFGQGTRLTVV.

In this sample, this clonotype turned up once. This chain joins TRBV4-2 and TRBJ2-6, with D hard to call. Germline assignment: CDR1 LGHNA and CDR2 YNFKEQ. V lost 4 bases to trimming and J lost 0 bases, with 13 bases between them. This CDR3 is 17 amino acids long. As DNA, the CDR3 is TGTGCCAGCAGCCCCCTCTCCCCAGGCTCTGGGGCCAACGTCCTGACTTTC. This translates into CASSPLSPGSGANVLTF.

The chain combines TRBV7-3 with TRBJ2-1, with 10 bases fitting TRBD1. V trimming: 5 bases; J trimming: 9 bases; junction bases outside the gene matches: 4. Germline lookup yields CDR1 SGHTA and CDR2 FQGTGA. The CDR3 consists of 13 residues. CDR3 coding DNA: TGTGCCAGCAGCCTGGGACAGGGGTTTGAGCAGTTCTTC. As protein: CASSLGQGFEQFF.

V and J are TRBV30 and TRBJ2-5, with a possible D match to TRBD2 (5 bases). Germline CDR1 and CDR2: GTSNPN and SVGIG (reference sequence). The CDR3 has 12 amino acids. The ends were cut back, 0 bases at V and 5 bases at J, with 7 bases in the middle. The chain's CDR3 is CAWSVRRETQYF. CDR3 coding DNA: TGTGCCTGGAGTGTAAGGAGGGAGACCCAGTACTTC.

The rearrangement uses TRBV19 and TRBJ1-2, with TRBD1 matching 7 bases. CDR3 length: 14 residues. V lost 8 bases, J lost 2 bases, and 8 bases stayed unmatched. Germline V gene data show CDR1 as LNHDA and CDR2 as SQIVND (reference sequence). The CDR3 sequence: CASGTGDLNYGYTF. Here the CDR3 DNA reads TGTGCCAGTGGAACAGGGGACTTGAACTATGGCTACACCTTC.

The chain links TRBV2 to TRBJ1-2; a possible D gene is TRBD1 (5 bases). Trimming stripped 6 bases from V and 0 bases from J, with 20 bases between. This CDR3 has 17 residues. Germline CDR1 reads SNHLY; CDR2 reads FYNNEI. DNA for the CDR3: TGTGCCAGCAGGAAATTCTTACGGGACGAAGCTAACTATGGCTACACCTTC. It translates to CASRKFLRDEANYGYTF. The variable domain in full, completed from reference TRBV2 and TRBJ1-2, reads EPEVTQTPSHQVTQMGQEVILRCVPISNHLYFYWYRQILGQKVEFLVSFYNNEISEKSEIFDDQFSVERPDGSNFTLKIRSTKLEDSAMYFCASRKFLRDEANYGYTFGSGTRLTVV.

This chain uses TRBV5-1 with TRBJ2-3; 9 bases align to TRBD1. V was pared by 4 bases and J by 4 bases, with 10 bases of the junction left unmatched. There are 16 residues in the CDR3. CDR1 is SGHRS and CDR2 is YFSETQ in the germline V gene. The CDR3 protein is CASSTAGTGIPDTQYF. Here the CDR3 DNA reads TGCGCCAGCAGCACGGCCGGGACAGGGATCCCAGATACGCAGTATTTT.

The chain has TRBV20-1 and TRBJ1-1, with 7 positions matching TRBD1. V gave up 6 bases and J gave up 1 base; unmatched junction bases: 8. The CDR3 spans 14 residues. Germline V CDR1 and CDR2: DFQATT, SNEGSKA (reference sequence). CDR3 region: CSAPIGQANTEAFF. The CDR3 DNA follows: TGCAGTGCCCCTATCGGACAGGCGAACACTGAAGCTTTCTTT.

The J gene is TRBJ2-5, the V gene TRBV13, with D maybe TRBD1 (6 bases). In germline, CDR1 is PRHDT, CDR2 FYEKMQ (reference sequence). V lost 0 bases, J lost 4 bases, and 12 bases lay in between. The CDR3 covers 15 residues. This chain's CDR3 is CASSLGGALGETQYF. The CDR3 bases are TGTGCCAGCAGCTTAGGGGGGGCACTAGGAGAGACCCAGTACTTC.

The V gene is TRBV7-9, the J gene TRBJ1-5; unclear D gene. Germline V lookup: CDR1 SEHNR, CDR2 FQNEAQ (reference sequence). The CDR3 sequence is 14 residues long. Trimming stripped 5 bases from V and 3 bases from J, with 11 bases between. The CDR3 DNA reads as TGTGCCAGCAGCCCGCGACAAAACAATCAGCCCCAGCATTTT. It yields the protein CASSPRQNNQPQHF.

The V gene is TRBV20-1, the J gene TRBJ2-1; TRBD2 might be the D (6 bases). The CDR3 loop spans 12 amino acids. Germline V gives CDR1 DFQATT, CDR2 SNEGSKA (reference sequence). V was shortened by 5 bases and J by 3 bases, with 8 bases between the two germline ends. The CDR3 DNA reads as TGCAGTGCTGGGAGGAACTACAATGAGCAGTTCTTC. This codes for CSAGRNYNEQFF.

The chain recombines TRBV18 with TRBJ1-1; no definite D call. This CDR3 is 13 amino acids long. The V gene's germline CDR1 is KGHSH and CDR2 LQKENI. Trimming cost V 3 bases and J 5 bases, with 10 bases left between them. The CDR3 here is CASSPAGRTEAFF. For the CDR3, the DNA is TGTGCCAGCTCACCGGCGGGGAGAACTGAAGCTTTCTTT. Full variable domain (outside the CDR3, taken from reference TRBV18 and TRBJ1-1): NAGVMQNPRHLVRRRGQEARLRCSPMKGHSHVYWYRQLPEEGLKFMVYLQKENIIDESGMPKERFSAEFPKEGPSILRIQQVVRGDSAAYFCASSPAGRTEAFFGQGTRLTVV.

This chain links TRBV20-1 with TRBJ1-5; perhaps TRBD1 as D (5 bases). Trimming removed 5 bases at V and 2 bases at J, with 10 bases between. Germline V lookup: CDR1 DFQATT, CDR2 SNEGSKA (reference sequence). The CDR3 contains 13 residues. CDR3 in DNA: TGCAGTGCTTCCCGGGACCGCAATCAGCCCCAGCATTTT. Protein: CSASRDRNQPQHF.

The chain's CDR3 is CASSGQKVETQYF. The CDR3 DNA sequence: TGTGCCAGCAGTGGGCAGAAGGTGGAGACCCAGTACTTC. The rearrangement uses TRBV2 and TRBJ2-5; no firm D call. The CDR3 runs to 13 residues. The germline V gene has CDR1 SNHLY and CDR2 FYNNEI. Between the trimmed V and J ends, which lost 4 bases and 5 bases, there was a span of 11 bases.

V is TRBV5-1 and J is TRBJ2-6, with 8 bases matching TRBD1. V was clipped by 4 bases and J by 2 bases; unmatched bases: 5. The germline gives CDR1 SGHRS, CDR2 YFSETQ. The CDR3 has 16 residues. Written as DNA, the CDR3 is TGCGCCAGCAGCGGGACAGGAAGAGCTGGGGCCAACGTCCTGACTTTC. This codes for CASSGTGRAGANVLTF.

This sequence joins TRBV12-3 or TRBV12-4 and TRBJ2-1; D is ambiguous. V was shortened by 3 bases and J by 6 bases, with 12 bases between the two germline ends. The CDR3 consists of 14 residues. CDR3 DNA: TGTGCCAGCAGTTTTGGTTATGTCTCCAATGAGCAGTTCTTC. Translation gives CASSFGYVSNEQFF.

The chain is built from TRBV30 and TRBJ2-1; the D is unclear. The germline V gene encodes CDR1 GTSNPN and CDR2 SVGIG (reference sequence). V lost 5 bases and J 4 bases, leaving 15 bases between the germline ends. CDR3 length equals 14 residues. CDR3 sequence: CAWGRGLTYNEQFF. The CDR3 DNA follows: TGTGCCTGGGGGCGTGGGCTAACTTACAATGAGCAGTTCTTC.

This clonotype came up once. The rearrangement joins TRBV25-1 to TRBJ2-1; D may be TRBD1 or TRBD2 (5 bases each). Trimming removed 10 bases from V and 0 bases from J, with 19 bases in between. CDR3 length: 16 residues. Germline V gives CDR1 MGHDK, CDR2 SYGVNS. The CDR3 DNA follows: TGTGCCACCTCCCCGGGGCACGCTAGCTCCTACAATGAGCAGTTCTTC. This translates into CATSPGHASSYNEQFF.

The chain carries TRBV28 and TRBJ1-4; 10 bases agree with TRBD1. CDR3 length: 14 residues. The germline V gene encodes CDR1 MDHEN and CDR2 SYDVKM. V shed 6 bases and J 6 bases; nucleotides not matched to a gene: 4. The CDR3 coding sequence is TGTGCCAGCAGAGAGGACAGGGGGTATGAAAAACTGTTTTTT. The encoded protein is CASREDRGYEKLFF.

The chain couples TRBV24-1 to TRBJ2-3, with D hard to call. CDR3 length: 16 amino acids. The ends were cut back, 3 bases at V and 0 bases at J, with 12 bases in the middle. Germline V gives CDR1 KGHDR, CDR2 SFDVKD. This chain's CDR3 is CATSDMEPSSTDTQYF. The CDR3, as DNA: TGTGCCACCAGTGATATGGAACCGTCTAGCACAGATACGCAGTATTTT.

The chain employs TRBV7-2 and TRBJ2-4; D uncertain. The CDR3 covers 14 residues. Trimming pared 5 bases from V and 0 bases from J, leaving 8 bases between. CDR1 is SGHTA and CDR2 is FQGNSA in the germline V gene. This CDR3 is CASSRTLAKNIQYF. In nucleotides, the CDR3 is TGTGCCAGCAGCCGCACGCTAGCCAAAAACATTCAGTACTTC.

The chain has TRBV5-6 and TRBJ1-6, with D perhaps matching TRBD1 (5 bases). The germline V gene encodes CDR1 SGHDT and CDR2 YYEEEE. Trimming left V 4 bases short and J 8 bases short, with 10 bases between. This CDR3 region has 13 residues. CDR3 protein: CASSGGRDSPLHF. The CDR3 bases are TGTGCCAGCAGCGGGGGAAGGGATTCACCCCTCCACTTT.

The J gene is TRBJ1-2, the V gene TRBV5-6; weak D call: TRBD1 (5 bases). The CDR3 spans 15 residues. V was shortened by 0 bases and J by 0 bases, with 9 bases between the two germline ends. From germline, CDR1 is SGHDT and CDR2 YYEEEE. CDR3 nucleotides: TGTGCCAGCAGCTTGGTCGGGGGGACTAACTATGGCTACACCTTC. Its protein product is CASSLVGGTNYGYTF.

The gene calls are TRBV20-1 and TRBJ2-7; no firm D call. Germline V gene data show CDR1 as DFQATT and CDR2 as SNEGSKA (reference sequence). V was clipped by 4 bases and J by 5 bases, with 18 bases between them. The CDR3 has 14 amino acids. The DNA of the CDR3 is TGCAGTGCTACGACCTCGGAACGTTGGGACGAGCAGTACTTC. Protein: CSATTSERWDEQYF.